This T cell receptor beta chain was identified in a study of Ad26.COV2.S vaccination and SARS-CoV-2 variants. Repertoires were generated with immunoSEQ multiplex PCR, while TCRdb's copy carries only in-frame clones and drops some. Found here are some 350,000 clones, roughly 84% of them singletons; the top ten hold 3.3%. Study-level results: Compared with placebo recipients, vaccine recipients had higher spike-specific TCR breadth. Whether participants received vaccine or placebo, their non-spike TCR breadth was similar.

The treatment: around 19 received Ad26.COV2.S at low or high dose, single or two shots; a few received placebo; per-sample allocation not given. Each sample was drawn 63 days after the first injection (of vaccine or placebo). Based in Boston, the donor was an adult of 18-55 years. Vaccination used an Ad26 vector expressing Wuhan-strain SARS-CoV-2 spike. CDR3 length: 16 amino acids. Germline values: CDR1 MNHEY, CDR2 SMNVEV (reference sequence). V dropped 3 bases and J dropped 2 bases, with 15 bases sitting between them. With respect to this clone: Its antigen is still unknown.

The sequenced sample was peripheral blood, obtained in a trial of Ad26.COV2.S vaccine versus placebo. This receptor was identified in a person aged 18 to 59 who received the Ad26.COV2.S COVID-19 vaccine or a placebo. The chain joins TRBV27 to TRBJ2-3, with D possibly being TRBD1 (5 bases). CDR3 sequence: CASSFYVGLDTDTQYF. The DNA of the CDR3 is TGTGCCAGCAGTTTTTACGTGGGGCTGGACACAGATACGCAGTATTTT.